This T cell receptor beta chain was recovered during a study of blood T cell repertoires in COVID-19. Generated by immunoSEQ multiplex PCR, the TCRdb table keeps only in-frame clones and is missing some. The table includes about 60,000 clones, 91% detected once. The sequence was obtained from a human donor in a cohort sampled during active COVID-19. The sequencing input was peripheral blood.

The CDR3 spells CASSLVPKQETQYF. The CDR3, as DNA: TGTGCCAGCAGCTTAGTTCCAAAACAAGAGACCCAGTACTTC. V gene TRBV7-8 combines with J gene TRBJ2-5, with D unclear. The V end lost 1 base, the J end lost 2 bases, and 8 bases lay between the germline ends. The germline V gene encodes CDR1 SGHVS and CDR2 FQNEAQ. The CDR3 extends over 14 amino acids.